A single sample gave rise to the 30 T cell receptor beta chains below, sequenced in a study of early T cells in non-severe SARS-CoV-2 infection. TCRdb used MiXCR to reprocess the 5' RACE reads, holding one entry per CDR3 protein. Among 65,000 to 90,000 distinct CDR3 sequences listed, around an eighth were seen once. The specimen sequenced was whole blood. These receptors were obtained from an adult who was a healthcare worker with PCR-confirmed SARS-CoV-2 infection or an uninfected control (not recorded which).

The chain carries TRBV7-2 and TRBJ2-7; D possibly corresponds to TRBD1 (6 bases). The CDR3 is made up of 14 amino acids. V dropped 5 bases and J dropped 3 bases, with 14 bases sitting between them. Germline CDR1 is SGHTA and CDR2 is FQGNSA. The CDR3 DNA reads TGTGCCAGCAGCCCGGAACGCAGGGGCTACGAGCAGTACTTC. It is translated as CASSPERRGYEQYF.

This clonotype has more than one count but fewer than ten. The chain couples TRBV7-9 to TRBJ2-7, with D perhaps being TRBD1 or TRBD2 (5 bases each). The germline V gene has CDR1 SEHNR and CDR2 FQNEAQ (reference sequence). The CDR3 sequence is 14 residues long. Trimming took off 5 bases at V and 2 bases at J, with 13 bases between the two ends. The CDR3 protein is CASSPGRSTYEQYF. Here the CDR3 DNA reads TGTGCCAGCAGCCCGGGACGGTCGACCTACGAGCAGTACTTC.

The gene calls are TRBV18 and TRBJ2-1, with 12 bases that match TRBD2. From germline, CDR1 is KGHSH and CDR2 LQKENI. The CDR3 extends over 16 amino acids. With 5 bases clipped from V and 9 bases from J, the junction kept 11 bases outside the gene matches. DNA of the CDR3: TGTGCCAGCTCAGCGGTGACTAGCGGGAGCGCGGGTGAGCAGTTCTTC. Its translation is CASSAVTSGSAGEQFF.

This clonotype occurred many times. The J gene is TRBJ2-1, the V gene TRBV9, with TRBD1 identical over 9 bases. V shed 0 bases, J shed 5 bases, and the junction held 6 bases outside the gene matches. There are 16 residues in the CDR3. Germline V gives CDR1 SGDLS, CDR2 YYNGEE. CDR3 in DNA: TGTGCCAGCAGCGTAGGAGGGGGACAGGGAGACAATGAGCAGTTCTTC. Amino acid sequence: CASSVGGGQGDNEQFF.

This chain links TRBV11-2 with TRBJ2-2; tentative D call: TRBD2 (6 bases). Trimming took 5 bases from V and 3 from J, leaving 16 bases between them. The germline CDR1 and CDR2 sequences are SGHAT and FQNNGV. The CDR3 covers 16 residues. CDR3 residues: CASSQGAGMDTGELFF. CDR3 DNA: TGTGCCAGCAGCCAAGGGGCGGGAATGGACACCGGGGAGCTGTTTTTT.

In this sample, this clonotype turned up a few times. This chain joins TRBV7-2 and TRBJ2-5, with 7 bases identical to TRBD2. V shed 1 base, J shed 1 base, and the junction held 12 bases outside the gene matches. CDR3 length equals 18 residues. The germline V gene has CDR1 SGHTA and CDR2 FQGNSA. CDR3 amino acids: CASSLDPGWRERQETQYF. The CDR3 coding sequence is TGTGCCAGCAGCTTAGATCCCGGATGGCGGGAGCGCCAAGAGACCCAGTACTTC.

This clonotype appeared many times. The genes are TRBV7-3 and TRBJ1-2, with D uncertain. Germline CDR1 and CDR2: SGHTA and FQGTGA. This CDR3 spans 15 amino acids. V dropped 5 bases and J dropped 1 base, with 14 bases sitting between them. CDR3 sequence (DNA): TGTGCCAGCAGCCCGCAGCCCGACGGTAACTATGGCTACACCTTC. Translating gives CASSPQPDGNYGYTF.

This chain joins TRBV6-6 and TRBJ1-6, with TRBD1 identical over 7 bases. From germline, CDR1 is MNHNY and CDR2 SVGAGI (reference sequence). This CDR3 spans 14 amino acids. V shed 4 bases and J 7 bases; nucleotides not matched to a gene: 4. CDR3 amino acids: CASSSGQLNSPLHF. For the CDR3, the DNA is TGTGCCAGCAGTTCGGGACAGCTGAATTCACCCCTCCACTTT.

The chain joins TRBV6-6 to TRBJ2-3; no definite D call. The CDR3 has 12 residues. Per the germline V gene, CDR1 is MNHNY and CDR2 is SVGAGI (reference sequence). Trimming took off 5 bases at V and 1 base at J, with 4 bases between the two ends. The CDR3 region is CASSGGTDTQYF. The DNA for the CDR3 is TGTGCCAGCAGTGGGGGCACAGATACGCAGTATTTT.

This clonotype was seen ten or more times. The V call is TRBV5-1, the J call TRBJ2-5; possible D gene TRBD2, 6 bases. The germline gives CDR1 SGHRS, CDR2 YFSETQ. With 0 bases removed from V and 5 bases from J, the gap between germline ends came to 14 bases. The CDR3 is 15 amino acids. The CDR3 loop is CASSLGITAGETQYF. Written as DNA, the CDR3 is TGCGCCAGCAGCTTGGGGATTACTGCGGGGGAGACCCAGTACTTC.

This clonotype was detected many times. The CDR3 coding sequence is TGCGCCAGCAGCCAAGATAAGGGCTCTGGGGCCAACGTCCTGACTTTC. The encoded protein is CASSQDKGSGANVLTF. The genes are TRBV4-3 and TRBJ2-6; no firm D call. The CDR3 has 16 amino acids. Germline CDR1 and CDR2: LGHNA and YSLEER. V lost 0 bases, J lost 0 bases, and 6 bases lay in between.

The V call is TRBV20-1, the J call TRBJ2-1, with 7 bases aligning to TRBD2. Germline V gene data show CDR1 as DFQATT and CDR2 as SNEGSKA (reference sequence). The CDR3 is made up of 14 amino acids. With V trimmed by 3 bases and J by 4 bases, 6 bases remained unmatched. Written as DNA, the CDR3 is TGCAGTGCTAGTACTCTAGCGGATTACAATGAGCAGTTCTTC. Translating gives CSASTLADYNEQFF.

The sample holds a few counts of this clonotype. The CDR3 nucleotides read TGTGCCACCAGTGATCCGTCTGAAGGGCTGGGGAACATTCAGTACTTC. Amino acid sequence: CATSDPSEGLGNIQYF. The chain recombines TRBV24-1 with TRBJ2-4; D is undetermined. The CDR3 runs 16 residues. Trimming shortened V by 3 bases and J by 7 bases, and 18 bases separated the two germline ends. Germline V gives CDR1 KGHDR, CDR2 SFDVKD.

This clonotype was seen many times. The chain couples TRBV10-3 to TRBJ1-2; D is uncertain. The V end lost 3 bases, the J end lost 5 bases, and 10 bases lay between the germline ends. The CDR3 is made up of 13 amino acids. Germline CDR1 and CDR2: ENHRY and SYGVKD. CDR3 in DNA: TGTGCCATCAGTGAACTATGGGGATATGGCTACACCTTC. This codes for CAISELWGYGYTF.

This clonotype came up a few times. This chain uses TRBV27 with TRBJ1-4; D unresolved. Trimming removed 7 bases from V and 10 bases from J, with 16 bases in between. There are 13 residues in the CDR3. Looked up from germline, CDR1 is MNHEY and CDR2 is SMNVEV (reference sequence). The CDR3 DNA reads TGTGCCAGCACGACGTTGGGTGGAGGAAAACTGTTTTTT. Translating gives CASTTLGGGKLFF.

Remarks on this clonotype: The junction shows a germline mismatch at one end, possibly a read error. The gene calls are TRBV6-1 and TRBJ1-1, with a weak D call TRBD1 (5 bases). CDR1 and CDR2 (germline): MNHNS, SASEGT. The length of the CDR3 is 9 residues. The CDR3 coding sequence is TGTGCCAGCGGGACTGAAGTTTTCTTT. Protein sequence: CASGTEVFF.

The chain combines TRBV20-1 with TRBJ2-3, with 8 bases aligning to TRBD2. This CDR3 region has 16 residues. V lost 5 bases and J lost 0; bases outside the gene matches: 10. Germline lookup yields CDR1 DFQATT and CDR2 SNEGSKA (reference sequence). CDR3 DNA sequence: TGCAGTGCTCTCTATTCACTAGCGGATAGCACAGATACGCAGTATTTT. Translated, it gives CSALYSLADSTDTQYF.

This clonotype was detected many times. The V and J genes are TRBV20-1 and TRBJ2-1; TRBD2 matches 9 bases. The CDR3 runs to 14 residues. V trimming: 8 bases; J trimming: 6 bases; junction bases outside the gene matches: 11. Germline CDR1 and CDR2: DFQATT and SNEGSKA (reference sequence). CDR3 amino acids: CSPYIAGEVNEQFF. For the CDR3, the DNA is TGCAGTCCATACATAGCGGGAGAAGTCAATGAGCAGTTCTTC.

This clonotype has more than one count but fewer than ten. The chain joins TRBV11-2 to TRBJ2-7, with 7 bases that match TRBD2. V trimming: 0 bases; J trimming: 3 bases; junction bases outside the gene matches: 8. The CDR3 is 16 amino acids. Germline V CDR1 and CDR2: SGHAT, FQNNGV. The CDR3 region is CASSLDGAGELYEQYF. The CDR3 bases are TGTGCCAGCAGCTTAGATGGGGCGGGGGAACTCTACGAGCAGTACTTC.

This clonotype was detected many times. The chain has TRBV5-6 and TRBJ1-2; D may be TRBD1 (5 bases). This CDR3 has 14 amino acids. V lost 4 bases and J lost 4, with 14 bases in between. CDR1 is SGHDT and CDR2 is YYEEEE in the germline V gene. CDR3 coding DNA: TGTGCCAGCAGCCCACGAACCAGGGCCTATGGCTACACCTTC. Protein product: CASSPRTRAYGYTF.

V usage is TRBV11-2 and J usage is TRBJ1-4; 9 nucleotides line up with TRBD1. V shed 5 bases, J shed 8 bases, and the junction held 6 bases outside the gene matches. This CDR3 region has 14 residues. Germline V gene lookup returns CDR1 SGHAT and CDR2 FQNNGV. The DNA for the CDR3 is TGTGCCAGCAGCCCAGGGACAGGGTGGGAAAAACTGTTTTTT. Its translation: CASSPGTGWEKLFF. Full variable domain (remainder filled in from reference TRBV11-2 and TRBJ1-4): EAGVAQSPRYKIIEKRQSVAFWCNPISGHATLYWYQQILGQGPKLLIQFQNNGVVDDSQLPKDRFSAERLKGVDSTLKIQPAKLEDSAVYLCASSPGTGWEKLFFGSGTQLSVL.

This clonotype came up a few times. Relative to the germline gene, one junction end is altered; a read error may explain this. The chain links TRBV24-1 to TRBJ2-1; 7 nucleotides line up with TRBD2. CDR1 is KGHDR, CDR2 SFDVKD, per germline. The CDR3 sequence is 15 residues long. Written as DNA, the CDR3 is TGTGCCACCAGTTGGAGCGGGGACTCCCACAATGAGCAGTTCTTC. It translates to CATSWSGDSHNEQFF.

This clonotype has a handful of counts. The chain has TRBV21-1 and TRBJ2-7; the table's D call of TRBD1 was not tested on the DNA. TRBV21-1 is shown as a pseudogene. The CDR3 is 20 residues long. Written as DNA, the CDR3 is TGTGCCAGCAGCAAAGGGGGACAGGGTCCCGAAGGAAGGTGGCCGTACGAGCAGTACTTC. Amino acid sequence: CASSKGGQGPEGRWPYEQYF.

This clonotype occurred a few times. The chain is built from TRBV5-4 and TRBJ2-2; D possibly corresponds to TRBD2 (7 bases). This CDR3 contains 15 residues. Trimming shortened V by 0 bases and J by 7 bases, and 13 bases separated the two germline ends. The germline V gene encodes CDR1 SGHNT and CDR2 YYREEE (reference sequence). CDR3 residues: CASSLVPGEGGELFF. The DNA of the CDR3 is TGTGCCAGCAGCTTGGTACCAGGGGAGGGCGGGGAGCTGTTTTTT.

This clonotype was seen repeatedly, ten times or more. The V call is TRBV4-2, the J call TRBJ2-4, with D perhaps assigned TRBD1 or TRBD2 (6 bases each). Germline lookup yields CDR1 LGHNA and CDR2 YNFKEQ. This CDR3 spans 17 amino acids. Trimming cost V 0 bases and J 3 bases, with 15 bases left between them. CDR3 in DNA: TGTGCCAGCAGCCAAGAGGTCTCCGGGGGCGGCAAAAACATTCAGTACTTC. Protein: CASSQEVSGGGKNIQYF.

The rearrangement joins TRBV6-6 to TRBJ1-1, with D maybe TRBD1 (6 bases). The germline gives CDR1 MNHNY, CDR2 SVGAGI (reference sequence). V shed 0 bases and J shed 3 bases, with 8 bases lying between them. This CDR3 has 14 residues. The CDR3, as DNA: TGTGCCAGCAGTTACTCACAGGGCCACACTGAAGCTTTCTTT. This translates into CASSYSQGHTEAFF.

This clonotype was seen ten or more times. The J gene is TRBJ2-2, the V gene TRBV10-3; D is unclear. Germline CDR1 is ENHRY and CDR2 is SYGVKD. The CDR3 totals 16 residues. Trimming shortened V by 6 bases and J by 0 bases, and 14 bases separated the two germline ends. This chain's CDR3 is CAISPMARTNTGELFF. The CDR3 DNA follows: TGTGCCATCAGCCCCATGGCACGAACGAACACCGGGGAGCTGTTTTTT.

This clonotype has only a few counts. The chain is built from TRBV9 and TRBJ2-7; 8 bases align to TRBD2. The germline gives CDR1 SGDLS, CDR2 YYNGEE. V dropped 3 bases and J dropped 6; count of bases not matched to a gene: 11. The CDR3 sequence is 15 residues long. Here the CDR3 DNA reads TGTGCCAGCAGCGCCCCAGCGGGAGTGATCAGCGAGCAGTACTTC. This encodes CASSAPAGVISEQYF.

The chain joins TRBV19 to TRBJ1-4; D is possibly TRBD1 (5 bases). The length of the CDR3 is 14 residues. The germline V gene has CDR1 LNHDA and CDR2 SQIVND (reference sequence). The V end lost 4 bases, the J end lost 4 bases, and 10 bases lay between the germline ends. The DNA for the CDR3 is TGTGCCAGTAGTACCGACAGCCATAATGAAAAACTGTTTTTT. Its translation: CASSTDSHNEKLFF.

This clonotype has only a few counts. The genes are TRBV19 and TRBJ2-2, with 11 nucleotides matching TRBD2. The germline V gene has CDR1 LNHDA and CDR2 SQIVND (reference sequence). The CDR3 extends over 16 amino acids. V shed 6 bases and J 0 bases; nucleotides not matched to a gene: 3. CDR3 sequence (DNA): TGTGCCAGTAGGGGGGGACTAGCGGCGAACACCGGGGAGCTGTTTTTT. Protein: CASRGGLAANTGELFF.